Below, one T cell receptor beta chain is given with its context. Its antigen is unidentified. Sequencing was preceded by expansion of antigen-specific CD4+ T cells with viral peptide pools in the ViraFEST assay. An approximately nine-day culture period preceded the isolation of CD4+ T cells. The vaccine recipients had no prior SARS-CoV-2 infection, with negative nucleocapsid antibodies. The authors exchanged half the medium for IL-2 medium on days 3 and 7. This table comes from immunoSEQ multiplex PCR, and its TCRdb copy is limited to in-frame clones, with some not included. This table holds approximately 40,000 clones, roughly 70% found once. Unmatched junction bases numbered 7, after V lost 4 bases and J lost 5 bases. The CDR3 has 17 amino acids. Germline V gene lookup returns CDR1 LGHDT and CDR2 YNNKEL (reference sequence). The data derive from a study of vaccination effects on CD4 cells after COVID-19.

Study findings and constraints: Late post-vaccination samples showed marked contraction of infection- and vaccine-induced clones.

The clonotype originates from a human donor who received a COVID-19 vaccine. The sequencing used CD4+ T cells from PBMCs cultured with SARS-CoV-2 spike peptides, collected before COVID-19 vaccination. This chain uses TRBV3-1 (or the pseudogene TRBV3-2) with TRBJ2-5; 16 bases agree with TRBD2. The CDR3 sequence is CASSRGTSGRAVETQYF. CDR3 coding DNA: TGTGCCAGCAGCCGAGGGACTAGCGGGAGGGCCGTGGAGACCCAGTACTTC.